Following are 23 T cell receptor beta chains from one sample sequenced in a study of T-cell memory formation after mild COVID-19. TCRdb reprocessed the 5' RACE reads via MiXCR and lists one record per CDR3 protein. The sample holds 100,000 to 150,000 distinct CDR3 sequences; about 5.9% are singletons and the top ten take over 2%. The sequenced material came from PBMCs or a T cell subset sorted from them (not recorded which). The receptors were gathered from an adult woman who had mild COVID-19 (a few samples of this study predate the infection). Cell type and time point are not known.

This clonotype was counted between two and nine times. The chain combines TRBV6-2 or TRBV6-3 with TRBJ1-5; perhaps TRBD1 as D (6 bases). Deletions cut 8 bases from V and 1 base from J, with 18 bases between. There are 16 residues in the CDR3. CDR1 is MNHEY and CDR2 is SVGEGT in the germline V gene. The CDR3 DNA follows: TGTGCCAGCGCAGACACAGGGAGACGGAGCAATCAGCCCCAGCATTTT. It encodes CASADTGRRSNQPQHF.

The sample holds many counts of this clonotype. This sequence joins TRBV7-2 and TRBJ1-6; maybe TRBD1 (5 bases). Germline-derived CDR1 and CDR2 are SGHTA and FQGNSA. The V end was cut by 0 bases, the J end by 7 bases, with 10 bases between. This CDR3 has 15 amino acids. This chain's CDR3 is CASSLASRENSPLHF. In DNA form, the CDR3 reads TGTGCCAGCAGCTTAGCCTCCAGGGAGAATTCACCCCTCCACTTT.

The chain combines TRBV27 with TRBJ2-7; tentative D call: TRBD1 (6 bases). This CDR3 has 14 residues. Trimming removed 6 bases at V and 2 bases at J, with 14 bases between. CDR1 and CDR2 (germline): MNHEY, SMNVEV (reference sequence). In DNA form, the CDR3 reads TGTGCCAGCAGATTCGACAGGCTCACCTACGAGCAGTACTTC. This sequence encodes CASRFDRLTYEQYF.

The rearrangement links TRBV25-1 to TRBJ2-2; 10 bases match TRBD1. Trimming took 6 bases from V and 7 from J; bases not matched to a gene: 2. Germline V CDR1 and CDR2: MGHDK, SYGVNS. This CDR3 is 13 amino acids long. CDR3 in amino acids: CASSGQGGGELFF. The DNA for the CDR3 is TGTGCCAGCAGCGGACAGGGGGGCGGGGAGCTGTTTTTT.

The V call is TRBV30, the J call TRBJ2-7, with D perhaps TRBD2 (5 bases). The CDR3 covers 13 residues. V was shortened by 1 base and J by 1 base, with 8 bases between the two germline ends. Germline V gene sequence: CDR1 GTSNPN, CDR2 SVGIG (reference sequence). CDR3 loop: CAWSGGGSYEQYF. CDR3 sequence (DNA): TGTGCCTGGAGTGGCGGAGGTTCCTACGAGCAGTACTTC.

The genes are TRBV4-3 and TRBJ2-2; TRBD1 aligns across 9 bases. The CDR3 consists of 16 residues. After removal of 1 base from V and 6 bases from J, the junction contained 6 bases not matched to a gene. Germline CDR1 and CDR2: LGHNA and YSLEER. The CDR3: CASSQGLGTGSGELFF. The CDR3 coding sequence is TGCGCCAGCAGCCAAGGGTTGGGGACAGGGTCCGGGGAGCTGTTTTTT.

This clonotype was seen a few times. This chain connects TRBV7-9 to TRBJ2-3; TRBD2 agrees at 7 bases. Looked up from germline, CDR1 is SEHNR and CDR2 is FQNEAQ (reference sequence). V was clipped by 5 bases and J by 0 bases; unmatched bases: 8. This CDR3 spans 16 amino acids. The CDR3 nucleotides are TGTGCCAGCAGCAAGGGGACTAACCCTAGCACAGATACGCAGTATTTT. The encoded protein is CASSKGTNPSTDTQYF.

This clonotype has only a few counts. The gene calls are TRBV7-2 and TRBJ1-4, with unresolved D. V gave up 1 base and J gave up 11 bases, with 11 bases separating them. CDR1 and CDR2 from the germline V gene are SGHTA and FQGNSA. The CDR3 has 13 amino acids. The CDR3 here is CASSLGRSEKLFF. Here the CDR3 DNA reads TGTGCCAGCAGCTTAGGACGGTCTGAGAAACTGTTTTTT.

This clonotype was recorded a few times. This chain links TRBV29-1 with TRBJ1-2; D might be TRBD1 (5 bases). The CDR3 has 15 residues. Per germline, CDR1 SQVTM and CDR2 ANQGSEA. The ends were cut back, 4 bases at V and 8 bases at J, with 23 bases in the middle. The CDR3 DNA follows: TGCAGCGTTGTTCTAGGCCCTGACAGCTCCGGGGGCTACACCTTC. Translation: CSVVLGPDSSGGYTF. The complete variable domain, with remaining parts taken from reference TRBV29-1 and TRBJ1-2, reads SAVISQKPSRDICQRGTSLTIQCQVDSQVTMMFWYRQQPGQSLTLIATANQGSEATYESGFVIDKFPISRPNLTFSTLTVSNMSPEDSSIYLCSVVLGPDSSGGYTFGSGTRLTVV.

This clonotype was recorded many times. This chain joins TRBV6-5 and TRBJ2-7, with D tentatively TRBD1 (6 bases). V was trimmed by 6 bases and J by 5 bases, leaving 8 bases between them. The germline CDR1 and CDR2 sequences are MNHEY and SVGAGI. CDR3 length: 11 amino acids. CDR3 residues: CASSQGNEQYF. As DNA, the CDR3 is TGTGCCAGCAGCCAGGGGAACGAGCAGTACTTC.

The V gene is TRBV12-3 or TRBV12-4, the J gene TRBJ2-3; the D gene is possibly TRBD2 (5 bases). V shed 6 bases and J shed 1 base, with 17 bases lying between them. The CDR3 has 16 residues. CDR3 amino acids: CASRPRGSDGTDTQYF. CDR3 in DNA: TGTGCCAGCAGGCCTCGAGGGAGCGACGGCACAGATACGCAGTATTTT.

The table lists this clonotype with a few counts. The chain has TRBV6-1 and TRBJ2-6; 7 positions match TRBD2. The J segment lost 0 bases and the V segment lost 9 bases, leaving 8 bases of the junction unmatched. CDR3 size: 16 residues. Germline CDR1 reads MNHNS; CDR2 reads SASEGT. This CDR3 reads CASQNLAVSGANVLTF. The CDR3 DNA reads as TGTGCCAGTCAAAACCTAGCGGTCTCTGGGGCCAACGTCCTGACTTTC.

This clonotype has at least ten counts. The chain combines TRBV7-9 with TRBJ1-1; TRBD1 agrees at 7 bases. Germline V CDR1 and CDR2: SEHNR, FQNEAQ (reference sequence). This CDR3 is built from 12 residues. The ends lost 5 bases at V and 5 bases at J; junction bases unmatched: 2. For the CDR3, the DNA is TGTGCCAGCAGCCGGACAGGAACTGAAGCTTTCTTT. As protein: CASSRTGTEAFF.

This clonotype was observed many times. The chain joins TRBV4-1 to TRBJ1-1; 7 bases align to TRBD1. With 2 bases clipped from V and 7 bases from J, the junction kept 7 bases outside the gene matches. This CDR3 spans 14 amino acids. Germline V CDR1 and CDR2: MGHRA, YSYEKL. CDR3 in amino acids: CASSQRQGPLEAFF. As DNA, the CDR3 is TGCGCCAGCAGCCAAAGACAGGGCCCCCTTGAAGCTTTCTTT.

This clonotype was seen repeatedly, ten times or more. The gene calls are TRBV5-1 and TRBJ1-1; 9 bases are shared with TRBD1. The CDR3 is 16 amino acids. V gave up 0 bases and J gave up 5 bases; unmatched junction bases: 8. Germline assignment: CDR1 SGHRS and CDR2 YFSETQ. The CDR3, as DNA: TGCGCCAGCAGCTTGGCCTCAAGGACAGGGGTTACTGAAGCTTTCTTT. It translates to CASSLASRTGVTEAFF.

This clonotype was recorded many times. This chain links TRBV5-8 with TRBJ2-3; 10 bases line up with TRBD2. J gave up 0 bases and V 4 bases, and 8 bases lay outside the gene matches. The CDR3 loop spans 17 amino acids. Germline V gives CDR1 SGHTS, CDR2 YDEGEE. The CDR3 region is CASSAFGGLASTDTQYF. The CDR3 coding sequence is TGTGCCAGCAGCGCATTTGGGGGACTAGCGAGCACAGATACGCAGTATTTT.

At least ten counts were recorded for this clonotype. V is TRBV5-1 and J is TRBJ2-2; 10 nucleotides align to TRBD2. The V gene end was trimmed by 4 bases and the J gene end by 1 base; junction bases not matched to a gene: 10. Per germline, CDR1 SGHRS and CDR2 YFSETQ. This CDR3 comprises 18 residues. CDR3 in DNA: TGCGCCAGCAGCCGATGGGGGCGGACTAGCGGGAACACCGGGGAGCTGTTTTTT. Amino acid sequence: CASSRWGRTSGNTGELFF.

The V call is TRBV12-3 or TRBV12-4, the J call TRBJ1-3; 7 nucleotides match TRBD1. This CDR3 is built from 15 residues. Germline trimming cut 3 bases from V and 6 bases from J; bases unmatched to any gene: 8. CDR3 DNA: TGTGCCAGCAGTTTGGAGCAGGGGGGCATAAACACCATATATTTT. Its protein is CASSLEQGGINTIYF.

In this sample, this clonotype turned up a few times. The chain employs TRBV20-1 and TRBJ1-2; 7 bases fit TRBD1. The CDR3 spans 16 residues. Per the germline V gene, CDR1 is DFQATT and CDR2 is SNEGSKA (reference sequence). The V segment lost 2 bases and the J segment 4 bases; nucleotides outside the gene matches: 13. The CDR3 loop reads CSARFSGTVGSYGYTF. CDR3 nucleotide sequence: TGCAGTGCTAGATTCTCCGGGACAGTCGGAAGCTATGGCTACACCTTC.

This clonotype was observed many times. V usage is TRBV4-2 and J usage is TRBJ2-7; 7 bases map to TRBD1. V shed 0 bases, J shed 4 bases, and the junction held 3 bases outside the gene matches. CDR3 length: 14 residues. Germline CDR1 is LGHNA and CDR2 is YNFKEQ. CDR3 protein: CASSQEGTVYEQYF. CDR3 sequence (DNA): TGTGCCAGCAGCCAAGAAGGGACAGTATACGAGCAGTACTTC.

In this sample, this clonotype turned up many times. The chain joins TRBV7-3 to TRBJ2-5; D is perhaps TRBD1 (5 bases). Per germline, CDR1 SGHTA and CDR2 FQGTGA. The length of the CDR3 is 13 residues. The ends were cut back, 3 bases at V and 1 base at J, with 6 bases in the middle. The CDR3 is CASSFQGQETQYF. The CDR3 DNA reads TGTGCCAGCAGCTTCCAGGGCCAAGAGACCCAGTACTTC.

This clonotype showed up many times. The chain couples TRBV12-3 or TRBV12-4 to TRBJ1-5; 11 bases are shared with TRBD1. V lost 2 bases and J lost 1; bases outside the gene matches: 4. This CDR3 spans 17 amino acids. This CDR3 is CASSLRTGGRSNQPQHF. The CDR3 DNA reads as TGTGCCAGCAGTTTAAGGACAGGGGGCAGGAGCAATCAGCCCCAGCATTTT.

V is TRBV10-3 and J is TRBJ1-2; D unclear. This CDR3 spans 12 amino acids. V lost 4 bases, J lost 0 bases, and 3 bases lay in between. The V gene's germline CDR1 is ENHRY and CDR2 SYGVKD. CDR3 in amino acids: CAISASNYGYTF. DNA for the CDR3: TGTGCCATCAGTGCATCTAACTATGGCTACACCTTC.